This T cell receptor beta chain was obtained from a study of T and B cells in COVID-19 patients. Whole-study context: The recovered patients had mostly mild to moderate COVID-19 with outpatient management.

TRB rearrangements were amplified by multiplex PCR with BIOMED2 TRB-A/B primers. TCRdb re-called the multiplex PCR reads with MiXCR, one entry per CDR3 protein. The top ten clones hold roughly 2.1% of a sample with about 21,000 distinct CDR3 sequences, more than 30% of them seen once. Study-wide results and caveats: Patients with COVID-19 reportedly showed strongly skewed T cell receptor beta variable and joining gene usage. Few blood samples existed from mildly ill patients during symptoms or early in severe cases. At recovery TRB diversity and richness exceeded healthy donors, after highly clonal active COVID-19 repertoires.

TRB was amplified from approximately 250-480 ng of blood genomic DNA. The CDR3 is made up of 12 amino acids. Germline V gene lookup returns CDR1 LNHDA and CDR2 SQIVND (reference sequence). V was trimmed by 3 bases and J by 11 bases, leaving 13 bases between them. A note on this clonotype: Its antigen is unidentified.

Input material: blood. The V call is TRBV19, the J call TRBJ1-1; TRBD1 is a possible D gene (5 bases). This TCR derives from a human donor who had recovered from COVID-19. The CDR3 DNA follows: TGTGCCAGTAGTATTCAAGGGGAGAGGGCTTTCTTT. Amino acids: CASSIQGERAFF.